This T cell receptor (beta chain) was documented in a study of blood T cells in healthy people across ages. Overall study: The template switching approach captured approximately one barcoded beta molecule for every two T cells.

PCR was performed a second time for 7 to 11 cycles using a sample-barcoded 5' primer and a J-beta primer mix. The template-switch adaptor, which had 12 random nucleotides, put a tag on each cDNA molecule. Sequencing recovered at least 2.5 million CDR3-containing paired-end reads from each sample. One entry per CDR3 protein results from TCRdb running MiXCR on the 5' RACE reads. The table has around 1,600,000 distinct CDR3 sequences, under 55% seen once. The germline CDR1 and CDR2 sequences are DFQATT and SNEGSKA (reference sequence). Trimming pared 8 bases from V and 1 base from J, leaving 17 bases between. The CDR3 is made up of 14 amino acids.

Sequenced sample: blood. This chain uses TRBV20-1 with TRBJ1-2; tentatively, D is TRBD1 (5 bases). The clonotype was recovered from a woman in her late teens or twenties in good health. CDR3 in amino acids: CSTIDRSYNYGYTF. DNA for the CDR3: TGCAGTACCATTGACAGAAGTTATAACTATGGCTACACCTTC.